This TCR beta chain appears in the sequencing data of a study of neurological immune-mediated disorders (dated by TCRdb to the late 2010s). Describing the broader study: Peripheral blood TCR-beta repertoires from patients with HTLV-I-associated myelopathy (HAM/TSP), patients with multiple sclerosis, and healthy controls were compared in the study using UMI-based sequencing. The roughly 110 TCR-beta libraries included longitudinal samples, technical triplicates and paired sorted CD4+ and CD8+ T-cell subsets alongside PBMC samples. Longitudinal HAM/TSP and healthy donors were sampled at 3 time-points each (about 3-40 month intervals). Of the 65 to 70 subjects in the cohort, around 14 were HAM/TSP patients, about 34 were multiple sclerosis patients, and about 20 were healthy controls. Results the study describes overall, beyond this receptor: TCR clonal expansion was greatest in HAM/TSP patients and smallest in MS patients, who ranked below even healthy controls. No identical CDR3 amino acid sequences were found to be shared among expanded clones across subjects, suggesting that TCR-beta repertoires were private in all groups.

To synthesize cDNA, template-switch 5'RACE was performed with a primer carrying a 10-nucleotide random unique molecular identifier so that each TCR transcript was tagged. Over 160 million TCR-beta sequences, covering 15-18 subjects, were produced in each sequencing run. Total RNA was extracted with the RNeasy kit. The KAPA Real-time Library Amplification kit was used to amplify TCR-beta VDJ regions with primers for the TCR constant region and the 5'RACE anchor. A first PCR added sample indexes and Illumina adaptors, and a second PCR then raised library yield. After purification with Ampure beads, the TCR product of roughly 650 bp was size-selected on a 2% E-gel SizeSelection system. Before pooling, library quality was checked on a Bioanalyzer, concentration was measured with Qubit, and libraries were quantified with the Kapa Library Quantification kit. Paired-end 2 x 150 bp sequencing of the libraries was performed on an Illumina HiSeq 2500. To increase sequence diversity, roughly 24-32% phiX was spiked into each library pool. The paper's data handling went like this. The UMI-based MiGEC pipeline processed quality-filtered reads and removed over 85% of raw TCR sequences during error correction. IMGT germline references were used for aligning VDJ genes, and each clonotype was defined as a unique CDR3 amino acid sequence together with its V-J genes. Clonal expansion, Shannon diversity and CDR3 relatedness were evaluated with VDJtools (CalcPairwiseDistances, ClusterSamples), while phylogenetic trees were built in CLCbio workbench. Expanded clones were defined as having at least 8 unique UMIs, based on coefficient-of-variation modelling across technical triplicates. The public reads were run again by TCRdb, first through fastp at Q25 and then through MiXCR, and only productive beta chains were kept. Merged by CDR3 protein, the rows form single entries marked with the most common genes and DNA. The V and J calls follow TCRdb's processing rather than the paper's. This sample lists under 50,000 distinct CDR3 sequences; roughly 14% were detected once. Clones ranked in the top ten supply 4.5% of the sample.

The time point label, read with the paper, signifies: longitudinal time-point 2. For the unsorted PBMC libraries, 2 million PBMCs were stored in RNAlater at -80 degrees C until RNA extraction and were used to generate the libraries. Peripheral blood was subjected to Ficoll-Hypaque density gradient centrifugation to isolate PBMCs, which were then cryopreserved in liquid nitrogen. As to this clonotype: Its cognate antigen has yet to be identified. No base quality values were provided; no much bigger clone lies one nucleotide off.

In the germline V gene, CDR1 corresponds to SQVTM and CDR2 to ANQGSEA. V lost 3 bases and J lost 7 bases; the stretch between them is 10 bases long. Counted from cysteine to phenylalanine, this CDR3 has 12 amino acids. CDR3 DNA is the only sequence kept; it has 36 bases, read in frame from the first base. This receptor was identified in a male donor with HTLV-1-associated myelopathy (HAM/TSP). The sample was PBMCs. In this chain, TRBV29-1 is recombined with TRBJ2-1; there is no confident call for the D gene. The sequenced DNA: TGCAGCGTTGACAGTCTGGGTAATGAGCAGTTCTTC. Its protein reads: CSVDSLGNEQFF.